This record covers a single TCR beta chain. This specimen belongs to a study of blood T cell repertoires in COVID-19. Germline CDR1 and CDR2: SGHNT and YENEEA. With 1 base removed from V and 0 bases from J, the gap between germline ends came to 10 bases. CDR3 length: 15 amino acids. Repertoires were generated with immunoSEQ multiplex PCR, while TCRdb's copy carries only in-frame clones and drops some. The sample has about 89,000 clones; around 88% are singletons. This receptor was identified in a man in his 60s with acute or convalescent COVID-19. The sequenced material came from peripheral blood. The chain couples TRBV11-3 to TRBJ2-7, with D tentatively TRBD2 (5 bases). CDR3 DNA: TGTGCCAGCAGCTTAGGAGGGTGGGGCTCCTACGAGCAGTACTTC. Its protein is CASSLGGWGSYEQYF.